This TCR beta chain was captured in a study of blood T cell repertoires in COVID-19. As for the study in general: PBMCs, B-cell-depleted T cells, or T cells provided the cDNA or gDNA that made up the material.

Seattle participants joined during active infection and were tracked over time. After removal of 5 bases from V and 4 bases from J, the junction contained 14 bases not matched to a gene. This CDR3 is built from 15 residues. In germline, CDR1 is GTSNPN, CDR2 SVGIG (reference sequence). Assay: immunoSEQ multiplex PCR; the TCRdb copy retains only in-frame clones and omits some. The repertoire holds about 200,000 clones, about 88% seen once, with over 15% in the top ten. Material for sequencing was peripheral blood. The chain carries TRBV30 and TRBJ2-7, with TRBD1 matching over 7 bases. The source of this sequence is a man aged 50 to 59 with COVID-19, enrolled during active disease. CDR3: CAWSGSGTVSYEQYF. DNA for the CDR3: TGTGCCTGGTCCGGGTCCGGGACAGTGAGTTACGAGCAGTACTTC.